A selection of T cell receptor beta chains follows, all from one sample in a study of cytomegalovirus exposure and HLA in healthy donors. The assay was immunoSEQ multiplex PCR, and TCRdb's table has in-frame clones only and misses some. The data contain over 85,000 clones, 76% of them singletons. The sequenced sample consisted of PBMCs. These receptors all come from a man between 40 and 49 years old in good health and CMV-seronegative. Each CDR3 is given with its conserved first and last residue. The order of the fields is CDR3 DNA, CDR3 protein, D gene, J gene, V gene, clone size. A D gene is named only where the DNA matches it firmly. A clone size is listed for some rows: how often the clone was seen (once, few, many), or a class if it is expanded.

TGTGCCAGCATCGATGGGGGAGGTGTGACTGAAGCTTTCTTT,CASIDGGGVTEAFF,NA,TRBJ1-1,TRBV6-1,NA
TGTGCCAGTAGTATAAGGGACATCACTGAAGCTTTCTTT,CASSIRDITEAFF,NA,TRBJ1-1,TRBV19,NA
TGCGCCAGCGCCACAGACGGGGGGAATGAAAAACTGTTTTTT,CASATDGGNEKLFF,NA,TRBJ1-4,TRBV5-1,NA
TGCAGCGTCCTTAGCGGGCCTAGCACAGATACGCAGTATTTT,CSVLSGPSTDTQYF,TRBD2,TRBJ2-3,TRBV29-1,NA
TGCAGCGTTGAGGGCATCGCAGGCTACAATGAGCAGTTCTTC,CSVEGIAGYNEQFF,NA,TRBJ2-1,TRBV29-1,NA
TGTGCCAGCACTACCGGGGGGACCTTTCAGTACTTC,CASTTGGTFQYF,TRBD2,TRBJ2-4,TRBV28,NA
TGTGCCATCAGTGAACGGTTAGAGCATGGCTACACCTTC,CAISERLEHGYTF,NA,TRBJ1-2,TRBV10-3,NA
TGTGCCAGCAGTGAAGTCCCTCACGGGTCTAATGAAAAACTGTTTTTT,CASSEVPHGSNEKLFF,NA,TRBJ1-4,TRBV6-1,NA
TGTGCCAGCAGCCCGGGGACAGGGGGCGAGACCCAGTACTTC,CASSPGTGGETQYF,TRBD1,TRBJ2-5,TRBV11-2,NA
TGCAGCGTGCGACAGGGGGACAAAAACATTCAGTACTTC,CSVRQGDKNIQYF,TRBD1,TRBJ2-4,TRBV29-1,NA
TGTGCCAGCAGTGACTCCCCGGGGGCAGATACGCAGTATTTT,CASSDSPGADTQYF,NA,TRBJ2-3,TRBV6-4,NA
TGCGCCAGCAGCCAAGGCCCGACTAGCGGGAGATCATATACGCAGTATTTT,CASSQGPTSGRSYTQYF,TRBD2,TRBJ2-3,TRBV4-1,NA
TGTGCCTGGAGTCCCGGCCAGGGAAGAGAGCAGTACTTC,CAWSPGQGREQYF,NA,TRBJ2-7,TRBV30,NA
TGTGCCAGCAGCAGCGGGAGAGATGGCTACACCTTC,CASSSGRDGYTF,NA,TRBJ1-2,TRBV28,NA
TGTGCCAGCAGCTATAACAGGGATTCACCCCTCCACTTT,CASSYNRDSPLHF,NA,TRBJ1-6,TRBV7-2,NA
TGCGCCAGCAGCTCCGCGGGGGCCCCCAGGCAGTTCTTC,CASSSAGAPRQFF,NA,TRBJ2-1,TRBV4-3,once
TGTGCCAGCAGCCCCGGGACAGTTGGTCGCACCGGGGAGCTGTTTTTT,CASSPGTVGRTGELFF,TRBD1,TRBJ2-2,TRBV7-2,few
TGTGCCAGCAGCGAGTGGACAGGGCTTAGCACAGATACGCAGTATTTT,CASSEWTGLSTDTQYF,TRBD1,TRBJ2-3,TRBV9,NA
TGCGCCAGCAGCCAACCCGGGGACACTCACGAGCAGTACTTC,CASSQPGDTHEQYF,NA,TRBJ2-7,TRBV4-1,NA
TGCGCCAGCAGCCTAGAAGGAGGAAGGAACTATGGCTACACCTTC,CASSLEGGRNYGYTF,NA,TRBJ1-2,TRBV4-1,NA
TGTGCCAGCAGCTTAGATGGCGGCGGGAGGAACACAGATACGCAGTATTTT,CASSLDGGGRNTDTQYF,TRBD2,TRBJ2-3,TRBV11-3,NA
TGTGCCGGAGCGGGCATAAACACCGGGGAGCTGTTTTTT,CAGAGINTGELFF,NA,TRBJ2-2,TRBV6-6,NA
TGCGCCAGCAGCGAGGACAGCGTCTACAATGAGCAGTTCTTC,CASSEDSVYNEQFF,NA,TRBJ2-1,TRBV5-1,few
TGTGCCAGCGGGACAGTCATATCCTACGAGCAGTACTTC,CASGTVISYEQYF,TRBD1,TRBJ2-7,TRBV11-2,NA
TGTGCCAGTAGTATTCTAGCGTCGGGGCCAGGGGAGCAGTACTTC,CASSILASGPGEQYF,NA,TRBJ2-7,TRBV19,once
TGCGCCAGCAGCTTGAGGGAGGGAGGAAACACTGAAGCTTTCTTT,CASSLREGGNTEAFF,NA,TRBJ1-1,TRBV5-1,NA
TGTGCCAGCAGTTCACGGCGGGATCAGCCCCAGCATTTT,CASSSRRDQPQHF,NA,TRBJ1-5,TRBV6-5,NA
TGTGCCAGCGGAAGAACGACAGGCACAGATACGCAGTATTTT,CASGRTTGTDTQYF,NA,TRBJ2-3,TRBV11-2,NA
TGTGCCAGCAGCGGCGACAGGGGCACTGAAGCTTTCTTT,CASSGDRGTEAFF,TRBD1,TRBJ1-1,TRBV5-4,NA
TGTGCCAGTAGTGGGGACAGGGGAAGCAATCAGCCCCAGCATTTT,CASSGDRGSNQPQHF,TRBD1,TRBJ1-5,TRBV19,NA
TGTGCCAGCAGCTCCGACAGACCCATGTACGAGCAGTACTTC,CASSSDRPMYEQYF,NA,TRBJ2-7,TRBV7-8,NA
TGTGCCACCGTCCGGACTAGCGACTACGAGCAGTACTTC,CATVRTSDYEQYF,TRBD2,TRBJ2-7,TRBV19,NA
TGTGCCAGCAGATACTCTATTCCGGACAGGGGCTCAAAAGACGAGCAGTACTTC,CASRYSIPDRGSKDEQYF,TRBD1,TRBJ2-7,TRBV4-2,NA
TGTGCCAGCAGTGAAGGGGGACACATGAACACTGAAGCTTTCTTT,CASSEGGHMNTEAFF,NA,TRBJ1-1,TRBV6-1,NA
TGTGCCACCAGCAGTGATGACGGACAGCCACTTCAACAACATGAAAAACTGTTTTTT,CATSSDDGQPLQQHEKLFF,NA,TRBJ1-4,TRBV15,few
TGTGCCAGCAGCGCCCGGACAGGGGGCAACTATGGCTACACCTTC,CASSARTGGNYGYTF,TRBD1,TRBJ1-2,TRBV11-2,NA
TGTGCCAGCAGCCAAGTGGCGGAGCGGTTGCGGTACGGACAGTACTTC,CASSQVAERLRYGQYF,NA,TRBJ2-7,TRBV4-2,NA
TGTGCCAGTCAAAGTCTAGCGGGCAATGAGCAGTTCTTC,CASQSLAGNEQFF,TRBD2,TRBJ2-1,TRBV19,NA
TGCAGCGCAAATGACCCGGACAGGTTGAACACTGAAGCTTTCTTT,CSANDPDRLNTEAFF,TRBD1,TRBJ1-1,TRBV29-1,NA
TGTGCCAGCAGTTTCCCCGGACAGGGTCTCTCCGAGCAGTACTTC,CASSFPGQGLSEQYF,TRBD1,TRBJ2-7,TRBV28,NA
TGTGCCAGCAGGAAACAGGGGAGTGAAAAACTGTTTTTT,CASRKQGSEKLFF,TRBD1,TRBJ1-4,TRBV25-1,NA
TGCGCCAGCAGCCGGGGGACAGGGCAGGATGAAAAACTGTTTTTT,CASSRGTGQDEKLFF,TRBD1,TRBJ1-4,TRBV5-1,NA
TGTGCCAGCAGTCCGGCGGTCCCCGAGGCCCAGTACTTC,CASSPAVPEAQYF,NA,TRBJ2-5,TRBV2,few
TGTGCCAGCAGCCCCGGACAGGTTTACAATTCACCCCTCCACTTT,CASSPGQVYNSPLHF,TRBD1,TRBJ1-6,TRBV5-4,NA
TGTGCCAGCAGCTTAGTCCGGACAGGGGGTGAGACCCAGTACTTC,CASSLVRTGGETQYF,TRBD1,TRBJ2-5,TRBV7-2,NA
TGTGCCACTACTCATCGGGCGGGGGGCACAGATACGCAGTATTTT,CATTHRAGGTDTQYF,TRBD2,TRBJ2-3,TRBV7-2,NA
TGTGCCTGGAGTTGGGGACTAGCGGGAGGCGGGGAGCTGTTTTTT,CAWSWGLAGGGELFF,TRBD2,TRBJ2-2,TRBV30,NA
TGTGCCAGCAGCAGACTAGCGGATGAGCAGTTCTTC,CASSRLADEQFF,TRBD2,TRBJ2-1,TRBV7-9,NA
TGTGCCAGCAGCCAGGAACCGGGACTAGCGGGTGTCAATGAGCAGTTCTTC,CASSQEPGLAGVNEQFF,TRBD2,TRBJ2-1,TRBV5-5,NA
TGTGCCAGCAGTTCACCGGGACAGGGGTGGAAAGAGACCCAGTACTTC,CASSSPGQGWKETQYF,TRBD1,TRBJ2-5,TRBV28,NA
TGTGCCAGCAGCATTACCTATAGCGGGGGGGACAGGAATACGCAGTATTTT,CASSITYSGGDRNTQYF,TRBD2,TRBJ2-3,TRBV11-1,NA
TGTGCCAGCAGCCCCCAGGAGGGGCGGGAAGCTTTCTTT,CASSPQEGREAFF,NA,TRBJ1-1,TRBV7-6,once
TGTGCCAGCAGCTTGGAGGGTGGGAGGGTTAGGGTGCAGTACTTC,CASSLEGGRVRVQYF,TRBD2,TRBJ2-7,TRBV5-4,few